A selection of T cell receptor beta chains follows, all from one sample in a study of cytomegalovirus exposure and HLA in healthy donors. Here immunoSEQ multiplex PCR was the method, and the copy in TCRdb shows in-frame clones only, minus some. The sample gives around 80,000 clones, 85% to 95% of which show up once; 0.55% to 0.75% is in the top ten. The sequenced material came from PBMCs. The receptor source for this set is a woman aged 18-29 years in good health and CMV-seronegative. Each CDR3 is given with its conserved first and last residue. A D gene is named only where the DNA matches it firmly. Size values are once, few and many counts, or a class for expanded clones, and some rows have none.

size,D,V,J,DNA,CDR3
NA,NA,TRBV5-1,TRBJ2-1,TGCGCCAGCAGCTCCCTCACTCCCAATGAGCAGTTCTTC,CASSSLTPNEQFF
NA,NA,TRBV11-2,TRBJ2-7,TGTGCCAGCAGCTTAGTTGGCGGGATCGGCACCTACGAGCAGTACTTC,CASSLVGGIGTYEQYF
NA,NA,TRBV7-2,TRBJ2-5,TGTGCCAGCAGCTTACAGGGGCGCGGGGAGACCCAGTACTTC,CASSLQGRGETQYF
NA,TRBD1,TRBV4-3,TRBJ2-1,TGCGCCAGCAGCCAAGATCTAGGAGACAGGGGGTTCCACAATGAGCAGTTCTTC,CASSQDLGDRGFHNEQFF
NA,TRBD1,TRBV9,TRBJ1-2,TGTGCCAGCAGCGTCTTGGGACAGGGTCAATATGGCTACACCTTC,CASSVLGQGQYGYTF
NA,NA,TRBV7-6,TRBJ2-3,TGTGCCAGCAGCTCACCAAGCAGCGGGGATACGCAGTATTTT,CASSSPSSGDTQYF
NA,NA,TRBV5-4,TRBJ2-3,TGTGCCAGCAGCTTGGACAGGCCGGATACGCAGTATTTT,CASSLDRPDTQYF
NA,TRBD1,TRBV6-5,TRBJ2-7,TGTGCCAGCAGTAATCCGGGACAGGGGAACGAGCAGTACTTC,CASSNPGQGNEQYF
NA,NA,TRBV14,TRBJ1-3,TGTGCCAGCAGCCGCGTCCTCTCTGGAAACACCATATATTTT,CASSRVLSGNTIYF
NA,TRBD1,TRBV5-1,TRBJ2-5,TGCGCCAGCAGTATCTCCGGGACAGGGGGAGAGACCCAGTACTTC,CASSISGTGGETQYF
NA,NA,TRBV7-9,TRBJ2-1,TGTGCCAGCAGCTTCCGGGGTAGGCGGATTTTGGACAATGAGCAGTTCTTC,CASSFRGRRILDNEQFF
NA,NA,TRBV19,TRBJ2-1,TGTGCCAGTATGAGATACAATGAGCAGTTCTTC,CASMRYNEQFF
NA,NA,TRBV4-3,TRBJ1-5,TGCGCCAGCAGCCTCCAGGGTGATCAGCCCCAGCATTTT,CASSLQGDQPQHF
NA,NA,TRBV15,TRBJ2-7,TGTGCCACCAGCAGAGGAGGATACGAGCAGTACTTC,CATSRGGYEQYF
NA,NA,TRBV10-3,TRBJ1-5,TGTGCCATCAGTGAGTATGAGGGAGGGAATCAGCCCCAGCATTTT,CAISEYEGGNQPQHF
NA,TRBD2,TRBV11-3,TRBJ2-7,TGTGCCAGCAGCCCGTCCCTAGCGGACTGCTACGAGCAGTACTTC,CASSPSLADCYEQYF
NA,TRBD2,TRBV6-4,TRBJ2-1,TGTGCCAGCAGTGACTCGATCGGGCGGGGGGGCCGCGATGAGCAGTTCTTC,CASSDSIGRGGRDEQFF
once,NA,TRBV30,TRBJ1-5,TGTGCCTGGAGCCCTTTCGGGGAGGAAAAGCCCCAGCATTTT,CAWSPFGEEKPQHF
few,NA,TRBV10-2,TRBJ1-5,TGCGCCAGCAGTGAGTCGGGGGGAAGGAATCAGCCCCAGCATTTT,CASSESGGRNQPQHF
NA,NA,TRBV9,TRBJ2-3,TGTGCCAGCAAGGGGGGGGCTACAGATACGCAGTATTTT,CASKGGATDTQYF
NA,TRBD1,TRBV5-1,TRBJ2-1,TGCGCCAGCAGCCGGGACAGAATATACAATGAGCAGTTCTTC,CASSRDRIYNEQFF
NA,TRBD1,TRBV5-1,TRBJ2-7,TGCGCCAGCAACTGGGGACAGGGTTACGAGCAGTACTTC,CASNWGQGYEQYF